The 11 T cell receptor beta chains below were found in one sample sequenced in a study of T cell responses to AZD1222 COVID-19 vaccine. Some clones are missing from TCRdb's copy, which holds only in-frame ones; the method was immunoSEQ multiplex PCR. The data hold some 100,000 clones, with 88% observed a single time. The sequencing used peripheral blood, collected 28 days after the second AZD1222 dose. Source of these receptors: an adult who received the AZD1222 COVID-19 vaccine.

CDR3 DNA: TGTGCCAGCAGGAGTGGCCCCGGGACAGGGCTGTACGAGCAGTACTTC. It encodes CASRSGPGTGLYEQYF. The chain joins TRBV28 to TRBJ2-7, with 9 bases that match TRBD1. Germline CDR1 and CDR2: MDHEN and SYDVKM. CDR3 length equals 16 residues. V lost 6 bases to trimming and J lost 4 bases; unmatched junction nucleotides: 13.

V gene TRBV9 combines with J gene TRBJ1-1; D perhaps matches TRBD1 (5 bases). CDR1 is SGDLS and CDR2 is YYNGEE in the germline V gene. V gave up 0 bases and J gave up 1 base, with 16 bases separating them. This CDR3 has 17 amino acids. DNA for the CDR3: TGTGCCAGCAGCGTAGGAGGCAGGGAAGGTAAGAACACTGAAGCTTTCTTT. It yields the protein CASSVGGREGKNTEAFF.

The J gene is TRBJ1-4, the V gene TRBV10-3; a weak D match, TRBD1 (6 bases). The CDR3 is made up of 15 amino acids. Trimming stripped 0 bases from V and 6 bases from J, with 11 bases between. Germline V gene data show CDR1 as ENHRY and CDR2 as SYGVKD. The CDR3 sequence is CAISESAGEYEKLFF. In nucleotides, the CDR3 is TGTGCCATCAGTGAGTCGGCAGGGGAATATGAAAAACTGTTTTTT.

The V and J genes are TRBV30 and TRBJ1-6; tentatively, D is TRBD1 (6 bases). With 3 bases removed from V and 9 bases from J, the gap between germline ends came to 24 bases. CDR1 is GTSNPN and CDR2 is SVGIG in the germline V gene (reference sequence). The CDR3 has 17 amino acids. The CDR3 protein is CAWRGNRGQTRGSPLHF. Written as DNA, the CDR3 is TGTGCCTGGAGGGGGAATCGGGGACAAACGAGAGGTTCACCCCTCCACTTT.

This chain uses TRBV7-7 with TRBJ2-5; D unclear. The length of the CDR3 is 13 residues. The germline V gene has CDR1 SSHAT and CDR2 FNYEAQ (reference sequence). V dropped 5 bases and J dropped 3 bases, with 10 bases sitting between them. This CDR3 reads CASSPGPEETQYF. The CDR3 coding sequence is TGTGCCAGCAGCCCTGGACCAGAAGAGACCCAGTACTTC.

This chain links TRBV3-1 (or the pseudogene TRBV3-2) with TRBJ2-3, with TRBD2 matching 9 bases. Looked up from germline, CDR1 is LGHDT and CDR2 is YNNKEL (reference sequence). This CDR3 contains 17 residues. V lost 1 base to trimming and J lost 3 bases; unmatched junction nucleotides: 8. The CDR3 DNA reads as TGTGCCAGCAGCCAAGGTTTGCGGGGGGGGCGTACAGATACGCAGTATTTT. This translates into CASSQGLRGGRTDTQYF.

This sequence joins TRBV4-3 and TRBJ1-2; perhaps TRBD1 as D (5 bases). CDR3 length: 15 amino acids. CDR1 and CDR2 (germline): LGHNA, YSLEER. V was shortened by 0 bases and J by 2 bases, with 10 bases between the two germline ends. The CDR3 here is CASSQDPGGNYGYTF. In DNA, the CDR3 is TGCGCCAGCAGCCAAGATCCCGGGGGGAACTATGGCTACACCTTC.

The CDR3 region has the DNA TGTGCCAGCAGACTACAGGGCGGCACTGAAGCTTTCTTT. It is translated as CASRLQGGTEAFF. The chain is built from TRBV12-3 or TRBV12-4 and TRBJ1-1; D is possibly TRBD1 (6 bases). The CDR3 consists of 13 residues. V was shortened by 6 bases and J by 4 bases, with 12 bases between the two germline ends.

This clone appeared a single time. V and J are TRBV27 and TRBJ1-2, with D tentatively TRBD1 (6 bases). Trimming pared 6 bases from V and 3 bases from J, leaving 17 bases between. From germline, CDR1 is MNHEY and CDR2 SMNVEV (reference sequence). The CDR3 has 15 residues. CDR3 sequence: CASSSSGGRDYGYTF. CDR3 sequence (DNA): TGTGCCAGCAGCTCCAGCGGGGGCCGTGACTATGGCTACACCTTC.

This chain joins TRBV12-3 or TRBV12-4 and TRBJ1-5; possibly TRBD1 for D (5 bases). This CDR3 region has 12 residues. The CDR3 DNA follows: TGTGCGGGGGGGTCTGGCAATCAGCCCCAGCATTTT. Protein product: CAGGSGNQPQHF.

The chain couples TRBV6-2 or TRBV6-3 to TRBJ1-5; D remains unclear. The CDR3 has 14 amino acids. Germline values: CDR1 MNHEY, CDR2 SVGEGT. V lost 2 bases and J lost 1, with 6 bases in between. CDR3 in amino acids: CASSYTQSNQPQHF. Here the CDR3 DNA reads TGTGCCAGCAGTTACACCCAAAGCAATCAGCCCCAGCATTTT.